These 19 T cell receptor beta chains were all obtained from the same sample, sequenced in a study of T cell clones after liver transplantation. Sequenced by immunoSEQ multiplex PCR; TCRdb stores in-frame clones only, minus some. The sample yields roughly 97,000 clones, 82% seen once. The sequenced sample was CD4+ T cells from blood, obtained before liver transplant. These receptors were collected from a human donor who received a liver transplant.

The chain employs TRBV28 and TRBJ1-5, with a tentative D call TRBD1 (5 bases). Germline V CDR1 and CDR2: MDHEN, SYDVKM. Trimming removed 7 bases at V and 2 bases at J, with 21 bases between. This CDR3 is 17 amino acids long. The DNA for the CDR3 is TGTGCCAGCACCCTAGGAGAAGGGGCAAGCGGCAATCAGCCCCAGCATTTT. Its protein product is CASTLGEGASGNQPQHF.

This clone was seen a handful of times. This chain uses TRBV27 with TRBJ2-7; 7 bases fit TRBD1. The CDR3 has 14 amino acids. J gave up 3 bases and V 6 bases, and 8 bases lay outside the gene matches. The germline V gene encodes CDR1 MNHEY and CDR2 SMNVEV (reference sequence). The CDR3 nucleotides are TGTGCCAGCAGATCAGGACAGGTGGGCTACGAGCAGTACTTC. It is translated as CASRSGQVGYEQYF.

The rearrangement links TRBV5-1 to TRBJ2-3, with D uncertain. There are 12 residues in the CDR3. The V gene's germline CDR1 is SGHRS and CDR2 YFSETQ. Trimming left V 7 bases short and J 2 bases short, with 8 bases between. The CDR3, as DNA: TGCGCCAGCGGGCGGAACACAGATACGCAGTATTTT. It yields the protein CASGRNTDTQYF.

CDR3 loop: CASSISLTNTEAFF. CDR3 sequence (DNA): TGTGCCAGTAGTATATCCCTAACGAACACTGAAGCTTTCTTT. This rearrangement joins TRBV19 to TRBJ1-1; the D is unclear. Germline V gene sequence: CDR1 LNHDA, CDR2 SQIVND (reference sequence). Trimming took 2 bases from V and 1 from J, leaving 8 bases between them. The CDR3 totals 14 residues.

The gene calls are TRBV4-2 and TRBJ1-2; D may be TRBD1 (6 bases). The CDR3 has 13 residues. Trimming left V 0 bases short and J 13 bases short, with 15 bases between. From germline, CDR1 is LGHNA and CDR2 YNFKEQ. CDR3 sequence reads: CASSQDLQGQVTF. In nucleotides, the CDR3 is TGTGCCAGCAGCCAAGATCTTCAGGGGCAGGTCACCTTC.

This clone was seen just once. The chain recombines TRBV2 with TRBJ2-7, with D unresolved. The CDR3 loop spans 13 amino acids. V was shortened by 8 bases and J by 0 bases, with 11 bases between the two germline ends. Germline V lookup: CDR1 SNHLY, CDR2 FYNNEI. CDR3 loop: CASFNSNSYEQYF. In DNA, the CDR3 is TGTGCCAGCTTTAACAGTAACTCCTACGAGCAGTACTTC.

This chain links TRBV5-1 with TRBJ2-2; TRBD1 aligns across 7 bases. Trimming at V came to 6 bases and at J to 0 bases, leaving 8 bases not matched to a gene. Germline V gene data show CDR1 as SGHRS and CDR2 as YFSETQ. The CDR3 consists of 16 residues. The CDR3 reads CASTGTALANTGELFF. In nucleotides, the CDR3 is TGCGCCAGCACCGGGACAGCTTTAGCGAACACCGGGGAGCTGTTTTTT.

As concerns this clone: Germline is not matched at one junction end, which may reflect a read error. The rearrangement links TRBV5-6 to TRBJ2-2; D is perhaps TRBD1 or TRBD2 (5 bases each). Germline CDR1 SGHDT, CDR2 YYEEEE. The CDR3 covers 12 residues. Here the CDR3 DNA reads TGTGCCAGCAGCCGGGACCCACCGAGCGAGGTTTTT. Translation: CASSRDPPSEVF.

The chain has TRBV16 and TRBJ1-2; no definite D call. This CDR3 is 12 amino acids long. CDR1 and CDR2 from the germline V gene are KGHSY and FQNENV. Between the trimmed V and J ends, which lost 0 bases and 6 bases, there was a span of 5 bases. The chain's CDR3 is CASSQSRNGYTF. Written as DNA, the CDR3 is TGTGCCAGCAGCCAATCGAGGAATGGCTACACCTTC.

The chain joins TRBV7-7 to TRBJ1-4, with D uncertain. Germline V gene sequence: CDR1 SSHAT, CDR2 FNYEAQ (reference sequence). Deletions cut 5 bases from V and 11 bases from J, with 15 bases between. CDR3 length equals 13 residues. CDR3 nucleotides: TGTGCCAGCAGCATCTTCGGTGGGAAGAAACTGTTTTTT. It translates to CASSIFGGKKLFF.

The chain joins TRBV18 to TRBJ1-1, with D possibly being TRBD1 (6 bases). V lost 0 bases and J lost 0, with 11 bases in between. The CDR3 spans 16 residues. Looked up from germline, CDR1 is KGHSH and CDR2 is LQKENI. The CDR3 protein is CASSPPSRGMNTEAFF. The CDR3 nucleotides are TGTGCCAGCTCACCACCGAGTAGGGGGATGAACACTGAAGCTTTCTTT.

The chain links TRBV20-1 to TRBJ1-5; unclear D gene. CDR1 and CDR2 from the germline V gene are DFQATT and SNEGSKA (reference sequence). The CDR3 runs to 11 residues. Trimming cost V 2 bases and J 8 bases, with 7 bases left between them. The CDR3 here is CSARLGEPQHF. The CDR3 DNA reads as TGCAGTGCTAGACTCGGGGAGCCCCAGCATTTT.

The rearrangement joins TRBV6-4 to TRBJ2-1; D tentatively reads TRBD1 or TRBD2 (5 bases each). The CDR3 runs 14 residues. The V gene's germline CDR1 is MRHNA and CDR2 SNTAGT. Trimming shortened V by 5 bases and J by 5 bases, and 13 bases separated the two germline ends. The CDR3 spells CASSLSGRHNEQFF. DNA of the CDR3: TGTGCCAGCAGTTTGTCGGGACGCCACAATGAGCAGTTCTTC.

The rearrangement uses TRBV29-1 and TRBJ1-2; D might be TRBD1 (6 bases). V was clipped by 3 bases and J by 3 bases, with 14 bases between them. This CDR3 is built from 14 residues. Germline V gene sequence: CDR1 SQVTM, CDR2 ANQGSEA. The CDR3 nucleotides read TGCAGCGTTGATAAACGGCAGGGGCACTATGGCTACACCTTC. Its translation is CSVDKRQGHYGYTF.

For this clone: This specimen includes other DNA sequences encoding the same CDR3. The chain combines TRBV5-1 with TRBJ1-1; D is uncertain. Trimming removed 1 base at V and 1 base at J, with 5 bases between. Germline V lookup: CDR1 SGHRS, CDR2 YFSETQ. The length of the CDR3 is 13 residues. As DNA, the CDR3 is TGCGCCAGCAGCTTGCGGGGGAACACTGAAGCTTTCTTT. Its protein product is CASSLRGNTEAFF.

This clone appeared a single time. The chain recombines TRBV7-2 with TRBJ2-1; 14 bases fit TRBD2. Trimming took 1 base from V and 4 from J; bases not matched to a gene: 3. Per the germline V gene, CDR1 is SGHTA and CDR2 is FQGNSA. CDR3 length: 17 residues. The CDR3 sequence is CASSLDGTSGGYNEQFF. The CDR3 DNA is TGTGCCAGCAGCTTAGACGGGACTAGCGGGGGTTACAATGAGCAGTTCTTC. Together with reference TRBV7-2 and TRBJ2-1, the CDR3 gives the full variable domain: GAGVSQSPSNKVTEKGKDVELRCDPISGHTALYWYRQSLGQGLEFLIYFQGNSAPDKSGLPSDRFSAERTGGSVSTLTIQRTQQEDSAVYLCASSLDGTSGGYNEQFFGPGTRLTVL.

The chain carries TRBV4-1 and TRBJ2-2; 8 positions agree with TRBD2. The germline CDR1 and CDR2 sequences are MGHRA and YSYEKL. The V segment lost 3 bases and the J segment 4 bases; nucleotides outside the gene matches: 7. The length of the CDR3 is 16 residues. The CDR3, as DNA: TGCGCCAGCAGCCACCTACTAGCGGAGAGCACCGGGGAGCTGTTTTTT. Translating it yields CASSHLLAESTGELFF.

This chain links TRBV7-3 with TRBJ2-5; D unresolved. The CDR3 runs 14 residues. Germline V gene sequence: CDR1 SGHTA, CDR2 FQGTGA. The germline V and J ends were trimmed by 3 bases and 5 bases, with 13 bases remaining between them. This chain's CDR3 is CASSLDPTRETQYF. The CDR3 DNA reads as TGTGCCAGCAGCTTGGACCCCACCCGGGAGACCCAGTACTTC.

J is TRBJ2-3 and V is TRBV5-1, with 10 positions matching TRBD1. V shed 4 bases and J 6 bases; nucleotides not matched to a gene: 5. CDR1 and CDR2 from the germline V gene are SGHRS and YFSETQ. CDR3 size: 14 residues. The CDR3 nucleotides read TGCGCCAGCAGCCCCGGGACAGGGGCGGATACGCAGTATTTT. Protein product: CASSPGTGADTQYF.